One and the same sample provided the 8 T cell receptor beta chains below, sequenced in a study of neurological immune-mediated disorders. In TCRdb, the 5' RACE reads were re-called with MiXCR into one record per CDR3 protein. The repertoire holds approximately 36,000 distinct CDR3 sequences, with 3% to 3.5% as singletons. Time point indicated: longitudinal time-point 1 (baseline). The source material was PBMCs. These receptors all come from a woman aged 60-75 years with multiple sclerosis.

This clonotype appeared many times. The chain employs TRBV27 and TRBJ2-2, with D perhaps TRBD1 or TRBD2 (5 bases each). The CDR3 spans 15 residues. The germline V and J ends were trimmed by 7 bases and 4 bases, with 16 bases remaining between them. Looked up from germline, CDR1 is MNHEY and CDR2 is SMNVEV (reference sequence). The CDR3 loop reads CASTSIGAATGELFF. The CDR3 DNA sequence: TGTGCCAGCACCTCGATCGGGGCCGCCACCGGGGAGCTGTTTTTT.

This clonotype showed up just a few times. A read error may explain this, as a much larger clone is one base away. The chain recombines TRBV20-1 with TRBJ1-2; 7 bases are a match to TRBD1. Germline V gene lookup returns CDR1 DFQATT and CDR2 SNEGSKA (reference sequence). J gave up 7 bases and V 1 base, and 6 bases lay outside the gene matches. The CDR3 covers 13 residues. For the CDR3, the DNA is TGCAGTGCTAGAGTGGAGGGGGCGGTTGGCTACACCTTC. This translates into CSARVEGAVGYTF.

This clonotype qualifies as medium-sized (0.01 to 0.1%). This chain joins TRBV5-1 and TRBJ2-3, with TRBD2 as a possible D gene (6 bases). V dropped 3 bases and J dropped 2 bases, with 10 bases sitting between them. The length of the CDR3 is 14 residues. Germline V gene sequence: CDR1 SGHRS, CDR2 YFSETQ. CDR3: CASSSGETTDTQYF. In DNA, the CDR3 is TGCGCCAGCAGCTCGGGGGAAACCACAGATACGCAGTATTTT.

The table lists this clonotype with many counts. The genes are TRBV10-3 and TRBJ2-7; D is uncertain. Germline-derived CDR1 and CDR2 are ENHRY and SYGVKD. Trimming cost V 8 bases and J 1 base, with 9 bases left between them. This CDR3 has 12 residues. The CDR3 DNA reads TGTGCCATCGGCGCAGCATCCTACGAGCAGTACTTC. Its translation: CAIGAASYEQYF.

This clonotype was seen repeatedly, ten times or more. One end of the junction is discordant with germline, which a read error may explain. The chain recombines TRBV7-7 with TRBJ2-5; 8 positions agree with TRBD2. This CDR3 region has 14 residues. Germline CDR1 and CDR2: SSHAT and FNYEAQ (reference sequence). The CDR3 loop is CASSPTGRGETQYF. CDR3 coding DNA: TGTGCTAGCAGCCCTACCGGGAGGGGAGAGACCCAGTACTTC.

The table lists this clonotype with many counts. The CDR3 loop reads CASSFEGANEKLFF. As DNA, the CDR3 is TGTGCCAGCAGCTTTGAGGGCGCTAATGAAAAACTGTTTTTT. The genes are TRBV7-9 and TRBJ1-4, with D unclear. The CDR3 covers 14 residues. Germline CDR1 is SEHNR and CDR2 is FQNEAQ (reference sequence). The ends were cut back, 3 bases at V and 3 bases at J, with 8 bases in the middle.

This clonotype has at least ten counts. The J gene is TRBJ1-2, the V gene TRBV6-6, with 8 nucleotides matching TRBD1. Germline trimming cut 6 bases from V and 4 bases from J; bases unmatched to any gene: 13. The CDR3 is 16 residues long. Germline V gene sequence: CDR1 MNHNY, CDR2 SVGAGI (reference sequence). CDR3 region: CASRAVGSTGAYGYTF. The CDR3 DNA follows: TGTGCCAGCAGAGCCGTGGGGTCGACAGGGGCCTATGGCTACACCTTC.

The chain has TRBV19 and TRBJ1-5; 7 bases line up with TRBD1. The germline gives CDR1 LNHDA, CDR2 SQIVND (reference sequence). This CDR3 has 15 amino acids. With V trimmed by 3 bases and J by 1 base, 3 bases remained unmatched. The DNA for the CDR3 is TGTGCCAGTAGTATGGCAGGGGGGAGCAATCAGCCCCAGCATTTT. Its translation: CASSMAGGSNQPQHF. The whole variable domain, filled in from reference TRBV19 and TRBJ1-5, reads DGGITQSPKYLFRKEGQNVTLSCEQNLNHDAMYWYRQDPGQGLRLIYYSQIVNDFQKGDIAEGYSVSREKKESFPLTVTSAQKNPTAFYLCASSMAGGSNQPQHFGDGTRLSIL.